The sequence of this TCR beta chain was determined in a study of tumor and adjacent non-tumor tissue in lung cancer. Study in general: Histology: about a dozen adenocarcinoma, a couple of squamous cell carcinoma, 1 small cell lung cancer. On average, productive TCRbeta reads reached some 4.2 million per sample. Study outcomes and limitations: Tumor tissue had significantly higher TCR diversity than normal lung. Normal lung showed higher cumulative top 100 clone frequency than tumor.

About this clonotype itself: Antigen specificity is unknown.

The library came from three nested PCR rounds adapted from ARM-PCR protocols. TCRdb called the multiplex PCR reads again in MiXCR, with one record for every CDR3 protein. The top ten clones hold roughly 18% of a sample with tens of thousands of distinct CDR3 sequences, 67% of them seen once. The template was RNA from unsorted bulk tissue. Between the trimmed V and J ends, which lost 0 bases and 5 bases, there was a span of 17 bases. The CDR3 is made up of 16 amino acids. Germline V gene lookup returns CDR1 SEHNR and CDR2 FQNEAQ (reference sequence). This clonotype was obtained from a man aged 55 to 69 with non-small cell lung cancer. V usage is TRBV7-9 and J usage is TRBJ2-7; D might be TRBD1 or TRBD2, each matching 5 bases. The sample taken for sequencing was lung tumor tissue. The CDR3 loop reads CASSLARVGSGNEQYF. CDR3 DNA: TGTGCCAGCAGCTTAGCGCGGGTGGGGTCAGGGAACGAGCAGTACTTC.